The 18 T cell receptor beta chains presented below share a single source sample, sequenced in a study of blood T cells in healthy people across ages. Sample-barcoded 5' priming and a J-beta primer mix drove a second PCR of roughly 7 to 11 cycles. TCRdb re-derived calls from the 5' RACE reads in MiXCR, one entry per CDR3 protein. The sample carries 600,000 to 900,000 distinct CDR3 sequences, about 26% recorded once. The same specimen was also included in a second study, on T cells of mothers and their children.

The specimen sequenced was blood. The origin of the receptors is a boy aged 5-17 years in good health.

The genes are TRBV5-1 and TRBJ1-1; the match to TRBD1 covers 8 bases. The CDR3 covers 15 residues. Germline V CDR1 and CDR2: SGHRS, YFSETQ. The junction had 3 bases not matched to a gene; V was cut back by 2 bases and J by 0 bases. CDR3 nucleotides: TGCGCCAGCAGCTTCAACAGGGGGATGAACACTGAAGCTTTCTTT. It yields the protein CASSFNRGMNTEAFF.

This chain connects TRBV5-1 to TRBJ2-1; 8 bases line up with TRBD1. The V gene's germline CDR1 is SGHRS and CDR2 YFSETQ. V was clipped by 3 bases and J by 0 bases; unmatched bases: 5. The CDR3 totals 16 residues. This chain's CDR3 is CASSSTGDSSYNEQFF. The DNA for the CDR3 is TGCGCCAGCAGCTCGACAGGGGATAGCTCCTACAATGAGCAGTTCTTC.

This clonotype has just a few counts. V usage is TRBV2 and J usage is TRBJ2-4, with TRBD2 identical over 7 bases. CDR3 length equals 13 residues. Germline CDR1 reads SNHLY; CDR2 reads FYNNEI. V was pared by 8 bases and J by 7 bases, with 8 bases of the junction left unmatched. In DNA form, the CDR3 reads TGTGCCAGCCACAGCGGGGCTGGGAACATTCAGTACTTC. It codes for CASHSGAGNIQYF. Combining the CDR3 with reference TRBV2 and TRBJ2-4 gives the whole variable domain EPEVTQTPSHQVTQMGQEVILRCVPISNHLYFYWYRQILGQKVEFLVSFYNNEISEKSEIFDDQFSVERPDGSNFTLKIRSTKLEDSAMYFCASHSGAGNIQYFGAGTRLSVL.

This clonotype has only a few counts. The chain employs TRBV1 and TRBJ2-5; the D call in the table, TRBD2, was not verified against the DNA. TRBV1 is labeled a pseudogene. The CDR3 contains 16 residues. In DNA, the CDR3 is TGCACCAGCAGCCATATAGCGGGGGGGCGGAGGGAGACCCAGTACTTC. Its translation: CTSSHIAGGRRETQYF.

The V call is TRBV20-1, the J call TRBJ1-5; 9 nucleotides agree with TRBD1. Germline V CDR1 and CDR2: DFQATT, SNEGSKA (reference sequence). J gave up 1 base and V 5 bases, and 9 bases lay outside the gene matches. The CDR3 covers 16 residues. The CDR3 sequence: CSAATSGTGSNQPQHF. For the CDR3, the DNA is TGCAGTGCTGCGACCTCCGGGACAGGGAGCAATCAGCCCCAGCATTTT.

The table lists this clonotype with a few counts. The CDR3 DNA sequence: TGTGCCAGCAGCTTGTACAGGGGCCCGAACACCGGGGAGCTGTTTTTT. Protein sequence: CASSLYRGPNTGELFF. The J gene is TRBJ2-2, the V gene TRBV5-5; 7 positions agree with TRBD1. J was trimmed by 0 bases and V by 1 base; bases with no gene match: 3. The CDR3 loop spans 16 amino acids. Germline values: CDR1 SGHKS, CDR2 YYEKEE (reference sequence).

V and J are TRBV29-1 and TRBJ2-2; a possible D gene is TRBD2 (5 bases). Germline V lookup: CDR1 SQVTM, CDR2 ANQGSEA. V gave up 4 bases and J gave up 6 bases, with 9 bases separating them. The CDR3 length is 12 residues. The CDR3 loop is CSVAEGPGELFF. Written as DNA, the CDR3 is TGCAGCGTTGCTGAGGGCCCCGGGGAGCTGTTTTTT.

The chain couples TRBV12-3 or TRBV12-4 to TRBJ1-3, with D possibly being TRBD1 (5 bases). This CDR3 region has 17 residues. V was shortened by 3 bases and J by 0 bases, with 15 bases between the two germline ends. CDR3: CASSLGRRGFSGNTIYF. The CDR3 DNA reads TGTGCCAGCAGTTTGGGGCGTAGGGGTTTCTCTGGAAACACCATATATTTT.

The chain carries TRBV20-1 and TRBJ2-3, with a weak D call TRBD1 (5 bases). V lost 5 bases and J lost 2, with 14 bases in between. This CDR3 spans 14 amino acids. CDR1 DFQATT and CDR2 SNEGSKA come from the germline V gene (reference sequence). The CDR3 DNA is TGCAGTGCTCCCCTCACCAGGGACACAGATACGCAGTATTTT. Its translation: CSAPLTRDTDTQYF.

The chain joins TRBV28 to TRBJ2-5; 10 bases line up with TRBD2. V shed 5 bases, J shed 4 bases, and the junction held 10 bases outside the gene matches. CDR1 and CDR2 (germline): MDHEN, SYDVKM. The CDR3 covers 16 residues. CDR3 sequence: CASSVPLAGVPETQYF. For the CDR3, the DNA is TGTGCCAGCAGTGTCCCCCTAGCGGGGGTGCCAGAGACCCAGTACTTC.

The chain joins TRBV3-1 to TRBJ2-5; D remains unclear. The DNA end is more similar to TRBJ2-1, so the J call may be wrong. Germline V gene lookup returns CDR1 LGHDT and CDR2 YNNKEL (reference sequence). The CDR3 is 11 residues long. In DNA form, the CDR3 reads TGTGCCAGCAGCCAAGCAAAGGAGCAGTTCTTC. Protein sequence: CASSQAKEQFF.

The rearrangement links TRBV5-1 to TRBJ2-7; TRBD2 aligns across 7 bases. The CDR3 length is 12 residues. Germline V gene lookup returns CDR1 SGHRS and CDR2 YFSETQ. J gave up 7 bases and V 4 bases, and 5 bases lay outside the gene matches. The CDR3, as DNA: TGCGCCAGCAGCCGGGGGGAGGATGAGCAGTACTTC. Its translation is CASSRGEDEQYF.

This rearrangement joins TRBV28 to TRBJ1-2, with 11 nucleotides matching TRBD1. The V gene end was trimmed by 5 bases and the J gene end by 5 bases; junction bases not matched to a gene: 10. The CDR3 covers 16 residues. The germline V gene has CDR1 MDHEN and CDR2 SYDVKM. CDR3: CASSIGTGGYGYGYTF. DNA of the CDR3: TGTGCCAGCAGTATCGGGACAGGGGGTTATGGGTATGGCTACACCTTC.

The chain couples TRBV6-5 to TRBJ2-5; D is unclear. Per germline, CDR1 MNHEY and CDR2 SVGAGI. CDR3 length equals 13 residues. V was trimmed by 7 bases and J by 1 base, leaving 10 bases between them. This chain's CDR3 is CASTQSPQETQYF. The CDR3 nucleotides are TGTGCCAGCACCCAGAGTCCCCAAGAGACCCAGTACTTC.

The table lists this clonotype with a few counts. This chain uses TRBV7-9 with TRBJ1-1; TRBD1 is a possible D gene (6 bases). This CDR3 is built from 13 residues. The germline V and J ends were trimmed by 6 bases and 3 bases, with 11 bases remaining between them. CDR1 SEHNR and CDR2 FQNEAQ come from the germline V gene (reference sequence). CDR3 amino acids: CASRRQVDTEAFF. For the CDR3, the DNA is TGTGCCAGCAGGCGACAGGTAGACACTGAAGCTTTCTTT.

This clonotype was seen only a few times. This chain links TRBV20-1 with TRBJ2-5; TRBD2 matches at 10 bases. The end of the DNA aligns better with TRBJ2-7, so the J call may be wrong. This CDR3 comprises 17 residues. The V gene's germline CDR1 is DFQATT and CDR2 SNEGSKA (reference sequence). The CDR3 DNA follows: TGCAGTGCTAGTCTGACTCTAGCGGGGGAGATCTCCTACGAGCAGTACTTC. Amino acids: CSASLTLAGEISYEQYF.

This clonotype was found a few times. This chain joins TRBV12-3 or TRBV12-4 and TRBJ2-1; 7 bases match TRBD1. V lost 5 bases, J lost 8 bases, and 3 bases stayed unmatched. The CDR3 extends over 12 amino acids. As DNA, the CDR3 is TGTGCCAGCAGTAACAGGGGTTATGAGCAGTTCTTC. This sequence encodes CASSNRGYEQFF.

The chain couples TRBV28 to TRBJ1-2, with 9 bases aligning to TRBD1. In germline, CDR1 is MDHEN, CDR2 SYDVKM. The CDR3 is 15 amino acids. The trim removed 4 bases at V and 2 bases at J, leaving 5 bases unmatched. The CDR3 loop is CASSSPTGGNYGYTF. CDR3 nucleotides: TGTGCCAGCAGTTCCCCGACAGGGGGGAACTATGGCTACACCTTC.